Presented here are 15 T cell receptor beta chains from one specimen sequenced in a study of T cell responses to AZD1222 COVID-19 vaccine. Here immunoSEQ multiplex PCR was the method, and the copy in TCRdb shows in-frame clones only, minus some. The table lists about 150,000 clones, roughly nine tenths of them singletons. The starting material was peripheral blood, obtained after recovery from COVID-19. The receptors shown here come from an adult who had recovered from COVID-19.

This clone was detected only once. The genes are TRBV13 and TRBJ2-7, with 9 bases fitting TRBD1. In germline, CDR1 is PRHDT, CDR2 FYEKMQ (reference sequence). V was clipped by 0 bases and J by 11 bases; unmatched bases: 8. This CDR3 has 14 residues. CDR3 nucleotide sequence: TGTGCCAGCAGCTTAGGCAAGAGGGACAGGGAAAAGTACTTC. Translating it yields CASSLGKRDREKYF.

This chain uses TRBV19 with TRBJ2-7; a weak D match, TRBD2 (5 bases). The germline V gene encodes CDR1 LNHDA and CDR2 SQIVND (reference sequence). Trimming stripped 2 bases from V and 3 bases from J, with 11 bases between. The CDR3 spans 14 residues. CDR3 residues: CASSITGINYEQYF. For the CDR3, the DNA is TGTGCCAGTAGTATAACCGGGATAAACTACGAGCAGTACTTC. Complete variable domain (other parts from reference TRBV19 and TRBJ2-7): DGGITQSPKYLFRKEGQNVTLSCEQNLNHDAMYWYRQDPGQGLRLIYYSQIVNDFQKGDIAEGYSVSREKKESFPLTVTSAQKNPTAFYLCASSITGINYEQYFGPGTRLTVT.

The chain recombines TRBV13 with TRBJ2-7; 7 positions agree with TRBD2. Trimming at V came to 5 bases and at J to 6 bases, leaving 13 bases not matched to a gene. Germline V gene data show CDR1 as PRHDT and CDR2 as FYEKMQ (reference sequence). CDR3 size: 15 residues. The CDR3 DNA reads as TGTGCCAGCAGCCAAGCGGGGCAGGGCCCCCGCGAGCAGTACTTC. Its translation is CASSQAGQGPREQYF.

This chain joins TRBV3-1 (or the pseudogene TRBV3-2) and TRBJ2-7; 11 bases match TRBD2. The germline gives CDR1 LGHDT, CDR2 YNNKEL (reference sequence). The CDR3 has 14 residues. With 6 bases clipped from V and 2 bases from J, the junction kept 3 bases outside the gene matches. The CDR3 protein is CASRPSGGPYEQYF. The DNA for the CDR3 is TGTGCCAGCAGACCTAGCGGGGGGCCCTACGAGCAGTACTTC.

The chain is built from TRBV18 and TRBJ2-6, with TRBD1 matching 9 bases. With 4 bases clipped from V and 0 bases from J, the junction kept 10 bases outside the gene matches. The length of the CDR3 is 19 residues. Germline V gene lookup returns CDR1 KGHSH and CDR2 LQKENI. The CDR3 loop reads CASSRVIGQGNSGANVLTF. CDR3 DNA sequence: TGTGCCAGCTCACGAGTGATCGGACAGGGGAACTCTGGGGCCAACGTCCTGACTTTC.

This rearrangement joins TRBV11-2 to TRBJ1-1; D unresolved. The germline V gene encodes CDR1 SGHAT and CDR2 FQNNGV. The ends were cut back, 1 base at V and 5 bases at J, with 17 bases in the middle. This CDR3 contains 16 residues. Here the CDR3 reads CASSLGPHREITEAFF. Written as DNA, the CDR3 is TGTGCCAGCAGCTTAGGGCCCCATAGGGAAATTACTGAAGCTTTCTTT.

The J gene is TRBJ1-2, the V gene TRBV28, with unresolved D. This CDR3 contains 13 residues. Germline V lookup: CDR1 MDHEN, CDR2 SYDVKM. Trimming stripped 5 bases from V and 5 bases from J, with 12 bases between. Here the CDR3 DNA reads TGTGCCAGCAGTGAGCTAAACCCGTATGGCTACACCTTC. Its protein is CASSELNPYGYTF.

V is TRBV5-1 and J is TRBJ1-1; tentatively, D is TRBD1 (6 bases). This CDR3 spans 15 amino acids. CDR1 and CDR2 (germline): SGHRS, YFSETQ. The V gene lost 4 bases and the J gene lost 0 bases, with 13 bases spanning the gap. In DNA, the CDR3 is TGCGCCAGCAGCGTAGAAACAGGGATGAACACTGAAGCTTTCTTT. This gives the protein CASSVETGMNTEAFF.

This clone was recorded once. This chain links TRBV5-4 with TRBJ1-1; TRBD1 might be the D (5 bases). Germline values: CDR1 SGHNT, CDR2 YYREEE (reference sequence). V gave up 4 bases and J gave up 4 bases, with 20 bases separating them. This CDR3 is built from 16 residues. CDR3 DNA: TGTGCCAGCAGCCCTCCGGGACCCCTGAAGAGCACTGAAGCTTTCTTT. Translating it yields CASSPPGPLKSTEAFF.

J is TRBJ1-1 and V is TRBV7-2; 8 positions agree with TRBD1. In germline, CDR1 is SGHTA, CDR2 FQGNSA. The CDR3 covers 13 residues. Unmatched junction bases numbered 3, after V lost 5 bases and J lost 4 bases. Here the CDR3 reads CASSVQGGTEAFF. In nucleotides, the CDR3 is TGTGCCAGCAGCGTACAGGGGGGCACTGAAGCTTTCTTT.

A single count supports this clone. The chain combines TRBV10-3 with TRBJ2-7; 8 nucleotides align to TRBD1. The CDR3 runs 16 residues. Looked up from germline, CDR1 is ENHRY and CDR2 is SYGVKD. V trimming: 3 bases; J trimming: 1 base; junction bases outside the gene matches: 8. CDR3 residues: CAISDPPRTGSYEQYF. The CDR3 coding sequence is TGTGCCATCAGTGACCCGCCCCGGACAGGGTCCTACGAGCAGTACTTC.

Here the CDR3 DNA reads TGTGCCAGCTCACCGAACGAACTAGCGGCCTCCTACAATGAGCAGTTCTTC. Translated: CASSPNELAASYNEQFF. The chain carries TRBV18 and TRBJ2-1, with TRBD2 matching over 8 bases. The CDR3 runs to 17 residues. Trimming at V came to 3 bases and at J to 0 bases, leaving 7 bases not matched to a gene. Germline values: CDR1 KGHSH, CDR2 LQKENI. The whole variable domain, filled in from reference TRBV18 and TRBJ2-1, reads NAGVMQNPRHLVRRRGQEARLRCSPMKGHSHVYWYRQLPEEGLKFMVYLQKENIIDESGMPKERFSAEFPKEGPSILRIQQVVRGDSAAYFCASSPNELAASYNEQFFGPGTRLTVL.

V is TRBV12-3 or TRBV12-4 and J is TRBJ1-6, with D perhaps matching TRBD1 (5 bases). V was shortened by 2 bases and J by 9 bases, with 8 bases between the two germline ends. This CDR3 contains 13 residues. The CDR3: CASSLQGGSPLHF. DNA for the CDR3: TGTGCCAGCAGTTTACAGGGAGGTTCACCCCTCCACTTT.

J is TRBJ1-2 and V is TRBV3-1 (or the pseudogene TRBV3-2); D uncertain. CDR3 length: 15 residues. Germline CDR1 LGHDT, CDR2 YNNKEL (reference sequence). V was clipped by 1 base and J by 5 bases, with 14 bases between them. The CDR3 sequence: CASSQGSLMGYGYTF. The CDR3 DNA is TGTGCCAGCAGCCAAGGGTCCCTCATGGGGTATGGCTACACCTTC.

The chain employs TRBV11-2 and TRBJ1-3; D unclear. The CDR3 runs 18 residues. Trimming took off 2 bases at V and 0 bases at J, with 17 bases between the two ends. Germline V CDR1 and CDR2: SGHAT, FQNNGV. The CDR3 reads CASSLRPNPYASGNTIYF. The CDR3, as DNA: TGTGCCAGCAGCTTACGGCCGAACCCCTATGCCTCTGGAAACACCATATATTTT.